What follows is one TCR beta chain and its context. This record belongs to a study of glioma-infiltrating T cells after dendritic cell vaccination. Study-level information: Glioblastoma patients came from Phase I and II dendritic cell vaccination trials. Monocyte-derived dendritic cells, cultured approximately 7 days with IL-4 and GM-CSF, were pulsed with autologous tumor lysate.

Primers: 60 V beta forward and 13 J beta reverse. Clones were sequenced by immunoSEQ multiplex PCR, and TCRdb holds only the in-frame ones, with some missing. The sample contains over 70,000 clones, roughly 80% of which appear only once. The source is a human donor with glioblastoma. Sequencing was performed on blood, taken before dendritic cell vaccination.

CDR3 region: CASIMRPGQASSYSYEQYF. In nucleotides, the CDR3 is TGTGCCAGCATTATGAGACCGGGACAGGCCTCATCCTACTCCTACGAGCAGTACTTC. The V and J genes are TRBV2 and TRBJ2-7, with TRBD1 matching over 8 bases. CDR3 length equals 19 residues. The V gene end was trimmed by 7 bases and the J gene end by 0 bases; junction bases not matched to a gene: 20. Per germline, CDR1 SNHLY and CDR2 FYNNEI.